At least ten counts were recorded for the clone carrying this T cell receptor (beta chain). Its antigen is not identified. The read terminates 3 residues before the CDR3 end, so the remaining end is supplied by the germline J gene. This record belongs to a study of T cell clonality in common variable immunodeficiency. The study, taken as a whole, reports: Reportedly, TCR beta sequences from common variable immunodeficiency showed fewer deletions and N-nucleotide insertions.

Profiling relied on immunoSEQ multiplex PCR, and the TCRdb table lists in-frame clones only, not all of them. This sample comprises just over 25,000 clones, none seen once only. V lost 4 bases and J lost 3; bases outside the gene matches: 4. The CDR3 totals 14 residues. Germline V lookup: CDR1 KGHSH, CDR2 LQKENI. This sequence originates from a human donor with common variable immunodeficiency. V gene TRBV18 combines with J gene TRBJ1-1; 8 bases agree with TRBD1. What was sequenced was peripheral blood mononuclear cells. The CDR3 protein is CASSQQGGYTEAFF. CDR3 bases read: TGTGCCAGCTCACAACAGGGGGGCTACACTGAA.